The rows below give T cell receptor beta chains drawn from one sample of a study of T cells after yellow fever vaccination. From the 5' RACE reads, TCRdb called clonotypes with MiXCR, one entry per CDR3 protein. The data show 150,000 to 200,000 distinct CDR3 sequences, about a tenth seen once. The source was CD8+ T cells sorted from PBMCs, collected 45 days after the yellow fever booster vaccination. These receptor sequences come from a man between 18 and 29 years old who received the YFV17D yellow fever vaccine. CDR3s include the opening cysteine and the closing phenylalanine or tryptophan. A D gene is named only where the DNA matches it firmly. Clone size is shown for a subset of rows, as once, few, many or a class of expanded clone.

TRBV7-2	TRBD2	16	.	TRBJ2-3	TGTGCCAGCAGCTTAGATCCCGGGGGGGCTCCAGATACGCAGTATTTT	CASSLDPGGAPDTQYF
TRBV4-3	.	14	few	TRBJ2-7	TGCGCCAGCAGTACAAGGGGCAAGACCTACGAGCAGTACTTC	CASSTRGKTYEQYF
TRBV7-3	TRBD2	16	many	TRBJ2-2	TGTGCCAGCAGCTTAACCGGGCGGGGGAGGACCGGGGAGCTGTTTTTT	CASSLTGRGRTGELFF
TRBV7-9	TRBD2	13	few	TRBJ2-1	TGTGCCAGCAGCTTAGGCGGGAGGGATGAGCAGTTCTTC	CASSLGGRDEQFF
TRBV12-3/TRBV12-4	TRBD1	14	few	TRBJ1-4	TGTGCCAGCAGTCCGGGACAGGAAGATGAAAAACTGTTTTTT	CASSPGQEDEKLFF
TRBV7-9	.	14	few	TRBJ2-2	TGTGCCAGCAGCTTAAACCCGCGGGCCGGGGAGCTGTTTTTT	CASSLNPRAGELFF
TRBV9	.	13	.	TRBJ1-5	TGTGCCAGCAGCGTAGGAAACAATCAGCCCCAGCATTTT	CASSVGNNQPQHF
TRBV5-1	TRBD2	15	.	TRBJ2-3	TGCGCCAGCAGGCCTGGAGTAGCGGGGGCAGATACGCAGTATTTT	CASRPGVAGADTQYF
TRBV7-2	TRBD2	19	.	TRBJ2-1	TGTGCCAGCAGCTTATCCGGTATGGGGCTAGCGGGGCTCGACAATGAGCAGTTCTTC	CASSLSGMGLAGLDNEQFF
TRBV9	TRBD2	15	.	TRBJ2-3	TGTGCCAGCAGCCCTCTTGGGCGGGGGGCAGATACGCAGTATTTT	CASSPLGRGADTQYF
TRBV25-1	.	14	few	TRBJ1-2	TGTGCCAGCAGTGGCAGTGCGGCTTTCTATGGCTACACCTTC	CASSGSAAFYGYTF
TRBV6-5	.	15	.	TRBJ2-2	TGTGCCAGCATCCCGGACAGCACGAACACCGGGGAGCTGTTTTTT	CASIPDSTNTGELFF
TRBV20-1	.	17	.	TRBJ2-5	TGCAGTGCTAGAGATTTAAGGGGAAGCGCCCCAGGGGAGACCCAGTACTTC	CSARDLRGSAPGETQYF
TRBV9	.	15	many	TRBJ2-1	TGTGCCAGCAGCGAGGCTAGCGCCTCCTACAATGAGCAGTTCTTC	CASSEASASYNEQFF
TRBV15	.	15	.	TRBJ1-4	TGTGCCACCAGCAGAGACAGGGGACCTAATGAAAAACTGTTTTTT	CATSRDRGPNEKLFF
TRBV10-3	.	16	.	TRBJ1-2	TGTGCCATCAGTGAGTCAATCTTGAGTGGCGTCCATGGCTACACCTTC	CAISESILSGVHGYTF
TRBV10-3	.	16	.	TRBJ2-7	TGTGCCATCAGTGAGTCGATGGACGCCCAAACCCACGAGCAGTACTTC	CAISESMDAQTHEQYF
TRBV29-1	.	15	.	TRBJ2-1	TGCAGCGGCCGGTCAGGCCTTTCGGCCTACAATGAGCAGTTCTTC	CSGRSGLSAYNEQFF
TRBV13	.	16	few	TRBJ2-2	TGTGCCAGCAGCCGCAAGATAGGGGAGGACACCGGGGAGCTGTTTTTT	CASSRKIGEDTGELFF
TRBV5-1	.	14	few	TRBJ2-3	TGCGCCAGCAGCTTGGTCTACGACACAGATACGCAGTATTTT	CASSLVYDTDTQYF
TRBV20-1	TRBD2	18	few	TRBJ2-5	TGCAGTGCCCCGGGTGGGACATCGGAGCGGGGGAGCCAAGAGACCCAGTACTTC	CSAPGGTSERGSQETQYF
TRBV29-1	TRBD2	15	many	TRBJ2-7	TGCAGCGTTGAATTCCCAGCGGGGACCCTTTACGAGCAGTACTTC	CSVEFPAGTLYEQYF
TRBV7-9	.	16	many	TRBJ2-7	TGTGCCAGCAGCTTATCCCCAACGGCCAGTTCCTACGAGCAGTACTTC	CASSLSPTASSYEQYF
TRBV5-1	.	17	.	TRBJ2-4	TGCGCCAGCAGCTCGGGGACTGTTCTCTTAGCCAAAAACATTCAGTACTTC	CASSSGTVLLAKNIQYF
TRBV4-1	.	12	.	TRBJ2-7	TGCGCCAGCAGCACTTGGGACGGCGAGCAGTACTTC	CASSTWDGEQYF
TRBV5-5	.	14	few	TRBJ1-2	TGTGCCAGCAGCTCCGAGACAGAAGGATATGGCTACACCTTC	CASSSETEGYGYTF
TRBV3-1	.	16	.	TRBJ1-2	TGTGCCAGCAGCCAAGCTAACCGGGATACAACCTATGGCTACACCTTC	CASSQANRDTTYGYTF
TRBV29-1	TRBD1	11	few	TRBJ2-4	TGCAGCGTGTCAGGGGGAGACATTCAGTACTTC	CSVSGGDIQYF
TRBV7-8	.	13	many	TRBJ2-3	TGTGCCAGCAGCTTACCTGGCACAGATACGCAGTATTTT	CASSLPGTDTQYF
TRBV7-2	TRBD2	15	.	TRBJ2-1	TGTGCCAGCAGCTTAGTCGCCGGGGGGGCCGATGAGCAGTTCTTC	CASSLVAGGADEQFF
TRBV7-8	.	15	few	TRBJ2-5	TGTGCCAGCAGCTTAGCGCTATCAGGGGAAGAGACCCAGTACTTC	CASSLALSGEETQYF
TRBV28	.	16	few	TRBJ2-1	TGTGCCAGCAGCAAACTGACAGACAGCTCCTACAATGAGCAGTTCTTC	CASSKLTDSSYNEQFF
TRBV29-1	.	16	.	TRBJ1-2	TGCAGCGTTGTGGTCCCCCCAGGGGCGATTACCTATGGCTACACCTTC	CSVVVPPGAITYGYTF
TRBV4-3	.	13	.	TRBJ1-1	TGCGCCAGCAGCCAAGATAGGGAGACTGAAGCTTTCTTT	CASSQDRETEAFF
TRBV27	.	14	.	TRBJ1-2	TGTGCCAGCAGTTTATCGAAAAGCCTCTATGGCTACACCTTC	CASSLSKSLYGYTF
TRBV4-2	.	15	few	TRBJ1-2	TGTGCCAGCAGCCAAGCCCTGGGGGGGAGTGATGGCTACACCTTC	CASSQALGGSDGYTF
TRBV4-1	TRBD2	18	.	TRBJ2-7	TGCGCCAGCAGCCAAGCCCCTCCGACTAGCGGGGGGAACTACGAGCAGTACTTC	CASSQAPPTSGGNYEQYF
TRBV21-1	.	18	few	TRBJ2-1	.	CASSKVLVGTGNMGEQFF
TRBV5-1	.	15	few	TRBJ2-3	TGCGCCAGCAGCTTGATTCACGGGGGAACAGATACGCAGTATTTT	CASSLIHGGTDTQYF
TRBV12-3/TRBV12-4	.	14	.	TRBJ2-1	TGTGCCAGCACCTCGGGGAGCTCCTACAATGAGCAGTTCTTC	CASTSGSSYNEQFF
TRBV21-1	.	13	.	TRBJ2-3	TGTGCCAGTCCAGCGGGGAACACAGATACGCAGTATTTT	CASPAGNTDTQYF
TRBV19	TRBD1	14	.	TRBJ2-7	TGTGCCAGTAGTACACCGGGACAGGGGTACGAGCAGTACTTC	CASSTPGQGYEQYF
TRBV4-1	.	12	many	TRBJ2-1	TGCGCCAGCAGCCAAGGCAAGAAAGAGCAGTTCTTC	CASSQGKKEQFF
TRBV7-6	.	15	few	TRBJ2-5	TGTGCCAGCAGCCCCCCAGGGAGAGTCGGGGAGACCCAGTACTTC	CASSPPGRVGETQYF
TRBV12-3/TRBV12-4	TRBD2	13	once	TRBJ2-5	TGTGCCAGCGCGTGGCGGGGGGAAGAGACCCAGTACTTC	CASAWRGEETQYF
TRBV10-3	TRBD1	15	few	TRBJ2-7	TGTGCCATCAGTGAGGGGGGACAGGGGGTGGACGAGCAGTACTTC	CAISEGGQGVDEQYF
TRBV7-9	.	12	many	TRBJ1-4	TGTGCCAGCAGCTTAAGCGGGGGAAAACTGTTTTTT	CASSLSGGKLFF
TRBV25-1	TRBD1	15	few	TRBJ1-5	TGTGCCAGCAGTGCGGGACAGGGCCTCAATCAGCCCCAGCATTTT	CASSAGQGLNQPQHF
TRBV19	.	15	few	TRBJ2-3	TGTGCCAGTAGTATAGACACAGCCACCACAGATACGCAGTATTTT	CASSIDTATTDTQYF
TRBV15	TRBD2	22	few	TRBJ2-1	TGTGCCACCAGCAGAGATGGCGGGCAGGGGATAGCGGGGGGGAGCTCCTACAATGAGCAGTTCTTC	CATSRDGGQGIAGGSSYNEQFF
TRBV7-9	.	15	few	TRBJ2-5	TGTGCCAGCAGCCCATCCTCTGGACCTCGGGAGACCCAGTACTTC	CASSPSSGPRETQYF
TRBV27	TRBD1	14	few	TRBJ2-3	TGTGCCAGCAGTCCCAGGACAGGCCGAGATACGCAGTATTTT	CASSPRTGRDTQYF
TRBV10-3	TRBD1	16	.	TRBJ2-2	TGTGCCATCAGTGATCGGGACAGGGAACTCACCGGGGAGCTGTTTTTT	CAISDRDRELTGELFF
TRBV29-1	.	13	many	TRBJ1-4	TGCAGCGTTGAAGAGGGTTTCAATGAAAAACTGTTTTTT	CSVEEGFNEKLFF
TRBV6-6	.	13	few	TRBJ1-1	TGTGCCAGCAGTTACCTATCTGGCACTGAAGCTTTCTTT	CASSYLSGTEAFF
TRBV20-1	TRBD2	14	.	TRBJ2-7	TGCAGTGCCTTGCCCCTGGGACTAGCCTACGAGCAGTACTTC	CSALPLGLAYEQYF